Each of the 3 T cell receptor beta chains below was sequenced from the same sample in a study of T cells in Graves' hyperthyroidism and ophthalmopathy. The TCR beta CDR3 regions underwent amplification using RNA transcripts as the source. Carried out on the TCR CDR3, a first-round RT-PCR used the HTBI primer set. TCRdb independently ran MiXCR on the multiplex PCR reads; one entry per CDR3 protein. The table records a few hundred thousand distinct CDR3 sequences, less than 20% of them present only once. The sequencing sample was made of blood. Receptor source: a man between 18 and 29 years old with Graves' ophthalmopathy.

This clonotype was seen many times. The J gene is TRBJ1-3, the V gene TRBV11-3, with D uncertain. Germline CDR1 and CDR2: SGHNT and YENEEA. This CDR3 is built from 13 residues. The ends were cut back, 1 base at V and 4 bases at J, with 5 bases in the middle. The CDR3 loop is CASSLATGNTIYF. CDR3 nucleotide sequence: TGTGCCAGCAGCTTAGCTACCGGAAACACCATATATTTT.

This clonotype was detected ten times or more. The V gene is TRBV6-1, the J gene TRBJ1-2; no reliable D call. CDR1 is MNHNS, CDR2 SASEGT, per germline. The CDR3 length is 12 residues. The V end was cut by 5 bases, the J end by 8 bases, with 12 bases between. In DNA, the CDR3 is TGTGCCAGCAGTCCGGGTTTGCAGGGCTACACCTTC. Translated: CASSPGLQGYTF.

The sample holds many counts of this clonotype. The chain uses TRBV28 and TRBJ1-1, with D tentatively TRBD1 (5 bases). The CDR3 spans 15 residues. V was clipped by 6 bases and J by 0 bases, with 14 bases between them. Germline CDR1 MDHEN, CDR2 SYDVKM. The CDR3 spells CASSAPGAVNTEAFF. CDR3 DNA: TGTGCCAGCAGCGCCCCCGGGGCGGTGAACACTGAAGCTTTCTTT.